This TCR beta chain originates from a study of CD8 T cells in ankylosing spondylitis. The V end was cut by 3 bases, the J end by 7 bases, with 10 bases between. The CDR3 is 13 residues long. The V gene's germline CDR1 is MRHNA and CDR2 SNTAGT. Quantitative 5'-RACE with molecular barcodes was used to make the TCR beta libraries. Each CDR3 protein gets one entry after TCRdb re-called the 5' RACE reads with MiXCR. The table lists about 340,000 distinct CDR3 sequences, more than 20% of them singletons. The clonotype originates from a male donor with ankylosing spondylitis or in good health (not recorded which). Sequencing input: blood, either unsorted or a sorted T cell fraction (not recorded which). This chain connects TRBV6-4 to TRBJ2-1, with D maybe TRBD2 (5 bases). This CDR3 is CASSEGSGNEQFF. DNA for the CDR3: TGTGCCAGCAGTGAAGGTTCGGGGAATGAGCAGTTCTTC.